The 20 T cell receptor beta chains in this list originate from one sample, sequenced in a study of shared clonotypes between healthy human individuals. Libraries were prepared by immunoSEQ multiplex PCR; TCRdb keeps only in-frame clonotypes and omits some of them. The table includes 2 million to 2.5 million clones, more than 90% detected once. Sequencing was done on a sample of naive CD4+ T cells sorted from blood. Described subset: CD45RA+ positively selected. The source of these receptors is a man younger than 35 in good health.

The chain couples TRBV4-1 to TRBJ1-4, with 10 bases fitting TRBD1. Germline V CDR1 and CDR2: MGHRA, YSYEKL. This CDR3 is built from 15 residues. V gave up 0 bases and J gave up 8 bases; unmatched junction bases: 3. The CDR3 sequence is CASSQEGTGVEKLFF. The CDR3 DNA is TGCGCCAGCAGCCAAGAAGGGACAGGGGTCGAAAAACTGTTTTTT.

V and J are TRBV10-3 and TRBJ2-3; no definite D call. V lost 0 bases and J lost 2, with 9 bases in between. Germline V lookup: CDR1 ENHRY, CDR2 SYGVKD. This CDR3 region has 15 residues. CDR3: CAISESGKNTDTQYF. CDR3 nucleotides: TGTGCCATCAGTGAGTCAGGGAAAAACACAGATACGCAGTATTTT.

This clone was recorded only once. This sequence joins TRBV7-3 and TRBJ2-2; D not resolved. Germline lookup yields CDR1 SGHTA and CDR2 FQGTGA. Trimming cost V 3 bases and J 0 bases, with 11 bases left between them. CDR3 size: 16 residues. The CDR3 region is CASSFSTNANTGELFF. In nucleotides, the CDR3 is TGTGCCAGCAGCTTTAGTACGAACGCGAACACCGGGGAGCTGTTTTTT.

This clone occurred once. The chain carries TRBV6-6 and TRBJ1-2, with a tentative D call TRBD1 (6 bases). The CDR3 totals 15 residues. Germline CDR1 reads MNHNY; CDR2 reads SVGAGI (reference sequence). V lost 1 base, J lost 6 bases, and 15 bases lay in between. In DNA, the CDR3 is TGTGCCAGCAGTTACTTTCAGGGGCTTAGGGATGGCTACACCTTC. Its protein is CASSYFQGLRDGYTF.

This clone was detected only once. In DNA form, the CDR3 reads TGTGCCAGCTCAACGACAGGGACGAGCAATCAGCCCCAGCATTTT. It is translated as CASSTTGTSNQPQHF. V usage is TRBV18 and J usage is TRBJ1-5, with 7 bases that match TRBD1. In germline, CDR1 is KGHSH, CDR2 LQKENI. V lost 5 bases, J lost 1 base, and 5 bases stayed unmatched. This CDR3 has 15 residues.

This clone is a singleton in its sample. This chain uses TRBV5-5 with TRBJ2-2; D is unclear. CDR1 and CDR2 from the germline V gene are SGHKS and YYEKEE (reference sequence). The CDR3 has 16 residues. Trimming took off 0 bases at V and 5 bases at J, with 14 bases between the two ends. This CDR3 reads CASSLEGAPRTGELFF. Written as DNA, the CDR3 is TGTGCCAGCAGCTTGGAGGGTGCCCCGAGGACCGGGGAGCTGTTTTTT.

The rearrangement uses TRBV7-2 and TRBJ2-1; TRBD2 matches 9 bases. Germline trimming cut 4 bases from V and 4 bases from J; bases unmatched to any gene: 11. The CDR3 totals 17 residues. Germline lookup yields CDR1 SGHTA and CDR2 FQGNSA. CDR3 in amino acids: CASSSGRLAGSYNEQFF. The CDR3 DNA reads TGTGCCAGCAGCTCCGGCCGTCTAGCGGGGTCATACAATGAGCAGTTCTTC.

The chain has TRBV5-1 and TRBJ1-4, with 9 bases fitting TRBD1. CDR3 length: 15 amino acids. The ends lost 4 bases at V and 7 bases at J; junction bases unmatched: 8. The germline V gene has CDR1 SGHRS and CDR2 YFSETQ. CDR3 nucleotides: TGCGCCAGCAGCCCCCCGGGACAGGGTGGTGAAAAACTGTTTTTT. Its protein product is CASSPPGQGGEKLFF.

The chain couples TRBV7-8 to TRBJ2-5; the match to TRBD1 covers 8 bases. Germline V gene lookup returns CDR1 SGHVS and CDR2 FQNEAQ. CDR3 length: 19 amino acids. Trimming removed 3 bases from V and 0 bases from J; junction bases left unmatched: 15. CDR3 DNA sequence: TGTGCCAGCAGCTTCCAGGGGGCTGCTCGGAGGGGGAACCAAGAGACCCAGTACTTC. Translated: CASSFQGAARRGNQETQYF.

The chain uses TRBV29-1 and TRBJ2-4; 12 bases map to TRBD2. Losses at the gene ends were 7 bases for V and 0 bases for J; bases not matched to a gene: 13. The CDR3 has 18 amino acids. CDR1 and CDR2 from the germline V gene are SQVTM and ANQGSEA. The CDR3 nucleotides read TGCAGCGCCTCCCGGAGGACTAGCGGGACATTAGCCAAAAACATTCAGTACTTC. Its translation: CSASRRTSGTLAKNIQYF.

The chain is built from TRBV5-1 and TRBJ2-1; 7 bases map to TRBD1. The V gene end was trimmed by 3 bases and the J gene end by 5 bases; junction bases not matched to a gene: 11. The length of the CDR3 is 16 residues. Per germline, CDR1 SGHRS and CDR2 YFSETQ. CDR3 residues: CASSSLGQGVNNEQFF. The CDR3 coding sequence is TGCGCCAGCAGCTCCCTTGGGCAGGGGGTTAACAATGAGCAGTTCTTC.

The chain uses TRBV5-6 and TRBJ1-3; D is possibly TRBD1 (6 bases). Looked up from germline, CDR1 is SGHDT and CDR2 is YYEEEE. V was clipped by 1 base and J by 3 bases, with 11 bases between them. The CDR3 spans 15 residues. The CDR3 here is CASSLPGADGNTIYF. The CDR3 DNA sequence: TGTGCCAGCAGCTTGCCGGGGGCGGATGGAAACACCATATATTTT.

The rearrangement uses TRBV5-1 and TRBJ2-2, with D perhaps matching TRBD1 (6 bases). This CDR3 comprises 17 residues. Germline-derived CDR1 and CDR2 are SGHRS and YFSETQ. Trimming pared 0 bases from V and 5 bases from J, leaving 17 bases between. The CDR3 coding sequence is TGCGCCAGCAGCTTGGAAATCTCCAGGGGCGGGACCGGGGAGCTGTTTTTT. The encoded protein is CASSLEISRGGTGELFF.

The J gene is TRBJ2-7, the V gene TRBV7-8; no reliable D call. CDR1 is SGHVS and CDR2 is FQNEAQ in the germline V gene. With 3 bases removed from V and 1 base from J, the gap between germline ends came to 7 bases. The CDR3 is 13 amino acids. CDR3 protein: CASSFVLSYEQYF. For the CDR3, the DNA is TGTGCCAGCAGCTTTGTACTTTCCTACGAGCAGTACTTC.

CDR3 region: CASSESRVITYNEQFF. The CDR3 region has the DNA TGTGCCAGCAGTGAATCTAGGGTCATAACCTACAATGAGCAGTTCTTC. V usage is TRBV25-1 and J usage is TRBJ2-1; D not certain. The CDR3 loop spans 16 amino acids. Between the trimmed V and J ends, which lost 1 base and 2 bases, there was a span of 12 bases. Germline assignment: CDR1 MGHDK and CDR2 SYGVNS. The complete variable domain, with remaining parts taken from reference TRBV25-1 and TRBJ2-1, reads EADIYQTPRYLVIGTGKKITLECSQTMGHDKMYWYQQDPGMELHLIHYSYGVNSTEKGDLSSESTVSRIRTEHFPLTLESARPSHTSQYLCASSESRVITYNEQFFGPGTRLTVL.

CDR3 coding DNA: TGTGCCATCCGCGGAGGGGGGACAGATACGCAGTATTTT. Its translation: CAIRGGGTDTQYF. The chain recombines TRBV10-3 with TRBJ2-3, with D perhaps assigned TRBD1 or TRBD2 (6 bases each). Germline lookup yields CDR1 ENHRY and CDR2 SYGVKD. V was trimmed by 8 bases and J by 3 bases, leaving 12 bases between them. This CDR3 has 13 amino acids.

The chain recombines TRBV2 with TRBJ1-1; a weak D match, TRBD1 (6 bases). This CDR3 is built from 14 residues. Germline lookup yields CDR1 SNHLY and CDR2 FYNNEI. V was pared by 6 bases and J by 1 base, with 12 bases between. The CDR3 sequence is CASRRGAENTEAFF. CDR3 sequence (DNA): TGTGCCAGCAGGAGGGGGGCAGAGAACACTGAAGCTTTCTTT.

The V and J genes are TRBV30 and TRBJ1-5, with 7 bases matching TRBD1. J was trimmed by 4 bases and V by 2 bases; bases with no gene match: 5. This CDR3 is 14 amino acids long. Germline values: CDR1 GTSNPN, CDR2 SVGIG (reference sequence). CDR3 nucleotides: TGTGCCTGGAGTTCTGGGACAGATAATCAGCCCCAGCATTTT. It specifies CAWSSGTDNQPQHF. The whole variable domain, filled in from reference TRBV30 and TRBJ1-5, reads SQTIHQWPATLVQPVGSPLSLECTVEGTSNPNLYWYRQAAGRGLQLLFYSVGIGQISSEVPQNLSASRPQDRQFILSSKKLLLSDSGFYLCAWSSGTDNQPQHFGDGTRLSIL.

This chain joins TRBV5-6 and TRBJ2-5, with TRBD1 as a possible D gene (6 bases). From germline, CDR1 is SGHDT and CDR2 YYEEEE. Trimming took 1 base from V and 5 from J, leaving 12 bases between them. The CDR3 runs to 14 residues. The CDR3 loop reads CASSLRGKAETQYF. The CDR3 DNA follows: TGTGCCAGCAGCTTGAGGGGGAAAGCGGAGACCCAGTACTTC.

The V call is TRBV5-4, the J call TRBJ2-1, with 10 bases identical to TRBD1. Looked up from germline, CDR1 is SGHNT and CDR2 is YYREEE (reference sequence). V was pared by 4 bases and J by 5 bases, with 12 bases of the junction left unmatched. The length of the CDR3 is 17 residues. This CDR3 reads CASSGHGGTGVDNEQFF. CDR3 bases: TGTGCCAGCAGCGGCCATGGAGGGACAGGGGTTGACAATGAGCAGTTCTTC.